Described below is a single TCR beta chain sequence and its context. Its antigen is as yet unknown. The data belong to a study of immune cell composition in non-small cell lung cancer. Background on the study: Most cases were lung adenocarcinoma or squamous cell carcinoma. Study-wide points: Overall clonality, unlike maximal tumour-associated clone frequency, did not predict TIL reactivity. Lung squamous cell carcinoma tumours had significantly higher top 10 clone scores and productive clonality than lung adenocarcinoma.

Libraries were prepared by immunoSEQ multiplex PCR; TCRdb keeps only in-frame clonotypes and omits some of them. The sample records 4,800 or so clones, around 78% being singletons. The CDR3 runs 17 residues. Looked up from germline, CDR1 is SGHDN and CDR2 is FVKESK. Trimming removed 4 bases from V and 6 bases from J, with 24 bases in between. This receptor was taken from a human donor with non-small cell lung cancer. The specimen sequenced was lung tumor tissue. The chain links TRBV14 to TRBJ1-2; weak D call: TRBD1 (5 bases). CDR3 in DNA: TGTGCCAGCAGCCCACCGGGGGAACTCTCTATTTTCGATGGCTACACCTTC. Amino acid sequence: CASSPPGELSIFDGYTF.